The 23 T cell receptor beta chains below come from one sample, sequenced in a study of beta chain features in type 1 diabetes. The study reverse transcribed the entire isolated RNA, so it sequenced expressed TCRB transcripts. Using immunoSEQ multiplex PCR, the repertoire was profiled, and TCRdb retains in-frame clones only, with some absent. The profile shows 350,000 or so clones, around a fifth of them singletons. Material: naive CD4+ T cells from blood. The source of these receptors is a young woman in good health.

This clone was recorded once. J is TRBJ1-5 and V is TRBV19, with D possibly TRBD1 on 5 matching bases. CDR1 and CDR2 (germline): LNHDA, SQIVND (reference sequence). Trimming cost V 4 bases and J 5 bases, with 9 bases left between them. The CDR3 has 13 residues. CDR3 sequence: CASSTDRDQPQHF. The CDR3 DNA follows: TGTGCCAGTAGTACCGACAGAGATCAGCCCCAGCATTTT.

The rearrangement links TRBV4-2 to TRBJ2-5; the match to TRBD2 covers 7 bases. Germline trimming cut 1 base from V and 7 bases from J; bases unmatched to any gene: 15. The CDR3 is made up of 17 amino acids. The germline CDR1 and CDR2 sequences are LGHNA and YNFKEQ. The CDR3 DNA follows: TGTGCCAGCAGCCAAGGGGGGTTTGAGCGGGGTGGGGCGACCCAGTACTTC. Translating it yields CASSQGGFERGGATQYF.

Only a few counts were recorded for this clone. CDR3 amino acids: CASSKGHPGLTQYF. The CDR3 DNA reads as TGTGCCAGCAGCAAGGGACACCCGGGGTTGACCCAGTACTTC. The V and J genes are TRBV5-6 and TRBJ2-5; possible D gene TRBD1, 6 bases. The germline CDR1 and CDR2 sequences are SGHDT and YYEEEE. Deletions cut 4 bases from V and 7 bases from J, with 17 bases between. This CDR3 contains 14 residues.

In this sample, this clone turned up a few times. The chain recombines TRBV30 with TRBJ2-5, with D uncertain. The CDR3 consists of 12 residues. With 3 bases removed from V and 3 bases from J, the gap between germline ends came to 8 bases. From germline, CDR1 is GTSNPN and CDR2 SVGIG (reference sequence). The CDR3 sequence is CAWSPVEETQYF. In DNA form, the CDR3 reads TGTGCCTGGAGCCCAGTGGAAGAGACCCAGTACTTC.

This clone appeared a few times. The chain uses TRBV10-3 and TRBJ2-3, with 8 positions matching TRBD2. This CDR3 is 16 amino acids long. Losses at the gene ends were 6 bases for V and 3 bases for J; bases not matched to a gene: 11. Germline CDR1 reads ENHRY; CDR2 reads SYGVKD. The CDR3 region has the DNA TGTGCCATCAGCGCAGTAGCGGGGACTGGTACAGATACGCAGTATTTT. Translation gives CAISAVAGTGTDTQYF.

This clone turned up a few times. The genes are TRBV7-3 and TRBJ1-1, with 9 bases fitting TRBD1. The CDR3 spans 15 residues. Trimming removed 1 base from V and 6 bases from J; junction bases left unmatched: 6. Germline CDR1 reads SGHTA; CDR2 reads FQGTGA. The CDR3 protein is CASSLMGQGTSEAFF. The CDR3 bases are TGTGCCAGCAGCTTAATGGGACAGGGCACCTCTGAAGCTTTCTTT.

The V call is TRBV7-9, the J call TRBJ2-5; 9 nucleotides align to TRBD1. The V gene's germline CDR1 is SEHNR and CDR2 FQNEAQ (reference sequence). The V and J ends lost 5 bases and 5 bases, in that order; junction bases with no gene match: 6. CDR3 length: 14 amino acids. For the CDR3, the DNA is TGTGCCAGCAGCCAGAACAGGGGGCGGGAGACCCAGTACTTC. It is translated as CASSQNRGRETQYF.

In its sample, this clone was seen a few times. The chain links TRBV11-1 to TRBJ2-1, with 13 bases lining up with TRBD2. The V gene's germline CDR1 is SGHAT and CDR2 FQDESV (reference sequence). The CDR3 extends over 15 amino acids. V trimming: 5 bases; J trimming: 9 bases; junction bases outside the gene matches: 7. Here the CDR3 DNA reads TGTGCCAGCAGCCTGAGGGGACTAGCGGGATCTGAGCAGTTCTTC. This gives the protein CASSLRGLAGSEQFF. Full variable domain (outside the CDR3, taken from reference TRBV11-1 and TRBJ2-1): EAEVAQSPRYKITEKSQAVAFWCDPISGHATLYWYRQILGQGPELLVQFQDESVVDDSQLPKDRFSAERLKGVDSTLKIQPAELGDSAMYLCASSLRGLAGSEQFFGPGTRLTVL.

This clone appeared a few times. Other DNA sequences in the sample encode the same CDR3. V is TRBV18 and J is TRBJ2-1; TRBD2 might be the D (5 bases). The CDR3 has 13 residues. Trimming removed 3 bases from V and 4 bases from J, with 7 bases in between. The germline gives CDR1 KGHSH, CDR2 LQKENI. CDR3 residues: CASSPPGYNEQFF. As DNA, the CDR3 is TGTGCCAGCTCACCGCCGGGGTACAATGAGCAGTTCTTC.

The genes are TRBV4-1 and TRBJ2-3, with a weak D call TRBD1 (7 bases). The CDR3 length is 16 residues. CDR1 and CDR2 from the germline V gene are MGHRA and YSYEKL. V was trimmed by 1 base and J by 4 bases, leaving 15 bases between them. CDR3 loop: CASSQGYRGGADTQYF. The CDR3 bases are TGCGCCAGCAGCCAAGGCTACAGGGGAGGCGCAGATACGCAGTATTTT.

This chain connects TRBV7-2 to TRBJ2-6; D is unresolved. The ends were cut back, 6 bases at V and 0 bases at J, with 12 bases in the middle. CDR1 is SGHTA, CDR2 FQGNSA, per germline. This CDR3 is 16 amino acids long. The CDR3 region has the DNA TGTGCCAGCAGTCTATCTCAATTCTCTGGGGCCAACGTCCTGACTTTC. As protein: CASSLSQFSGANVLTF.

This chain's CDR3 is CASSQGQGPDTQYF. The CDR3 DNA sequence: TGCGCCAGCAGCCAGGGGCAGGGCCCAGATACGCAGTATTTT. The rearrangement uses TRBV4-1 and TRBJ2-3, with D perhaps matching TRBD1 (5 bases). Trimming left V 3 bases short and J 4 bases short, with 11 bases between. The CDR3 runs to 14 residues. Per the germline V gene, CDR1 is MGHRA and CDR2 is YSYEKL.

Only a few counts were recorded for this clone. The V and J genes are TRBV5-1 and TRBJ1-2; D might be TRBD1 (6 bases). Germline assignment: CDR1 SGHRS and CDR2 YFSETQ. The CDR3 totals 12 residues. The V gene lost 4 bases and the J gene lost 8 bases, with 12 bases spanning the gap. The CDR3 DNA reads TGCGCCAGCAGCAGGTCGGACAGCGGCTACACCTTC. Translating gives CASSRSDSGYTF. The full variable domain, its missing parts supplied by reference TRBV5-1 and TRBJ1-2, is KAGVTQTPRYLIKTRGQQVTLSCSPISGHRSVSWYQQTPGQGLQFLFEYFSETQRNKGNFPGRFSGRQFSNSRSEMNVSTLELGDSALYLCASSRSDSGYTFGSGTRLTVV.

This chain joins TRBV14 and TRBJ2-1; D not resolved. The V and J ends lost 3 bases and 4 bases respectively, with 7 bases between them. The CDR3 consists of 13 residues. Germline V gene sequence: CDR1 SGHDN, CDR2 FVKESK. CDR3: CASSQAPYNEQFF. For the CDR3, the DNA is TGTGCCAGCAGCCAGGCACCTTACAATGAGCAGTTCTTC.

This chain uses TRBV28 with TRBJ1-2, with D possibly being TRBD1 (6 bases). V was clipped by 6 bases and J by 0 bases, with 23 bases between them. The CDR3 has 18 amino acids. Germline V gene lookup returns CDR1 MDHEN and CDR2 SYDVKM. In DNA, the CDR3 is TGTGCCAGCAGACAAAGACGACAGGCCATCGCAGCTAACTATGGCTACACCTTC. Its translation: CASRQRRQAIAANYGYTF.

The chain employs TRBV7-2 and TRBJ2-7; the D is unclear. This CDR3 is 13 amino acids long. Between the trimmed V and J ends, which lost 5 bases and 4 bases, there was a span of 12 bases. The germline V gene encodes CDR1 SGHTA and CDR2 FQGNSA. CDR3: CASSPMAPYEQYF. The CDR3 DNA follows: TGTGCCAGCAGCCCCATGGCTCCTTACGAGCAGTACTTC.

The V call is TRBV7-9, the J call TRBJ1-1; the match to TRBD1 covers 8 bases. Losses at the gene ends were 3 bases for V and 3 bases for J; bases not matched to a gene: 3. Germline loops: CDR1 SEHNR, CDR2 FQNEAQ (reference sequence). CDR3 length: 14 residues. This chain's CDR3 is CASSLGQADTEAFF. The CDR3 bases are TGTGCCAGCAGCTTGGGACAGGCGGACACTGAAGCTTTCTTT.

CDR3 nucleotides: TGTGCCAGCAGCCCAGGAGGACTAGCGGATTACGAGCAGTACTTC. It encodes CASSPGGLADYEQYF. The rearrangement uses TRBV5-4 and TRBJ2-7; 10 nucleotides line up with TRBD2. Germline loops: CDR1 SGHNT, CDR2 YYREEE (reference sequence). This CDR3 spans 15 amino acids. After removal of 4 bases from V and 4 bases from J, the junction contained 8 bases not matched to a gene.

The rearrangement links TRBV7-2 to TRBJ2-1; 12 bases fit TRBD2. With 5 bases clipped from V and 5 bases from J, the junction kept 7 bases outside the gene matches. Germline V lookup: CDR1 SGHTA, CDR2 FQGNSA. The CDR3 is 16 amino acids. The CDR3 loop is CASSLSLAGGHNEQFF. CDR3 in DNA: TGTGCCAGCAGCCTCTCACTAGCGGGGGGTCACAATGAGCAGTTCTTC.

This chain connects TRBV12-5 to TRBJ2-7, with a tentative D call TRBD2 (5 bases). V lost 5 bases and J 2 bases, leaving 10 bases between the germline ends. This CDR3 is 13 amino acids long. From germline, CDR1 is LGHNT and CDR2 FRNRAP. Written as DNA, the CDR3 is TGTGCTAGTGGTCCCCCCGGGGCCTACGAGCAGTACTTC. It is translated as CASGPPGAYEQYF.

CDR3 nucleotide sequence: TGCGCCAGCAGTGACAGCGGAGCGACGGATGAGCAGTTCTTC. Translation gives CASSDSGATDEQFF. The chain recombines TRBV10-1 with TRBJ2-1, with a possible D match to TRBD2 (5 bases). Germline V CDR1 and CDR2: WNHNN, SYGVQD (reference sequence). The CDR3 spans 14 residues. V dropped 3 bases and J dropped 8 bases, with 14 bases sitting between them.

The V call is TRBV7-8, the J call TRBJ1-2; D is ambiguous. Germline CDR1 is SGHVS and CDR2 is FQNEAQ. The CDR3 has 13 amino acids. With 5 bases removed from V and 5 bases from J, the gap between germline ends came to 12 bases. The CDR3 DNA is TGTGCCAGCAGCCTATCCCGAGGATATGGCTACACCTTC. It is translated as CASSLSRGYGYTF.

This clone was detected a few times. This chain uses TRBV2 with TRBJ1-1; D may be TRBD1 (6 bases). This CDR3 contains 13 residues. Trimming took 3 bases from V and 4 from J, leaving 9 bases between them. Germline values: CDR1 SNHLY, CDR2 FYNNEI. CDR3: CASSEEGGTEAFF. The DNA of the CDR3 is TGTGCCAGCAGTGAGGAAGGGGGCACTGAAGCTTTCTTT.